This T cell receptor beta chain is drawn from a study of regulatory T cells in long-lasting Graves disease. Germline lookup yields CDR1 SGHRS and CDR2 YFSETQ. Trimming shortened V by 2 bases and J by 1 base, and 11 bases separated the two germline ends. The CDR3 consists of 15 residues. Arm-PCR of CDR3 regions and iRepertoire HTBI primers were the basis on which TCR beta libraries were built. Study processing details: Samples jointly harbored roughly 62 TRBV and approximately 15 TRBJ segments. TCRdb re-derived calls from the multiplex PCR reads in MiXCR, one entry per CDR3 protein. TCRdb's processing, not the authors' own work, is the source of the V and J calls. The top ten hold approximately 11% of the sample, which has 400,000 to 550,000 distinct CDR3 sequences, 15% to 20% seen once. This clonotype was observed many times. The time point denotes: newly diagnosed GD, antithyroid drugs for less than 3 months. PBMC-derived RNA was used for the TCR library. Patients hailed from an endocrinology department in Xi'an, China.

The sample was also reused in another study, on T cells in Graves' hyperthyroidism and ophthalmopathy. This second report adds: Every diagnosis used clinical symptoms, serum thyroxine and TRAb, thyroid ultrasound and orbital computed tomography. The primer set for the first-round RT-PCR of the TCR CDR3 was HTBI.

The sequence came from a woman under 40 with Graves disease. The gene calls are TRBV5-1 and TRBJ2-3; TRBD1 is a possible D gene (6 bases). The specimen comprised peripheral blood mononuclear cells (PBMCs), sampled at new diagnosis, from a patient treated with antithyroid drugs. The CDR3 protein is CASSLQGSGTDTQYF. The CDR3 DNA is TGCGCCAGCAGCTTACAGGGATCGGGCACAGATACGCAGTATTTT.